A selection of T cell receptor beta chains follows, all from one sample in a study of blood T cell repertoires in COVID-19. Sequencing used immunoSEQ multiplex PCR; TCRdb keeps in-frame clones, though not all of them. The sample yields fewer than 350,000 clones, approximately 90% seen once. The sample comprised PBMCs or T cells enriched from blood (not recorded which). These receptors all come from a woman aged 40 to 50 with acute COVID-19. CDR3s include the opening cysteine and the closing phenylalanine or tryptophan. D genes are given only for firm matches. Clone size is shown for a subset of rows, as once, few, many or a class of expanded clone.

cdr3_length d_call clone_size j_call v_call cdr3_nt cdr3_aa
13 NA NA TRBJ2-7 TRBV28 TGTGCCAGCATTCCGGCGGGGAGCTACGAGCAGTACTTC CASIPAGSYEQYF
15 NA NA TRBJ2-3 TRBV3-1/TRBV3-2 TGTGCCAGCAGCCAAGATCCACTAGGGACAGATACGCAGTATTTT CASSQDPLGTDTQYF
12 NA NA TRBJ1-1 TRBV6-2/TRBV6-3 TGTGCCAGCAGTCGACTCGGGACTGAAGCTTTCTTT CASSRLGTEAFF
17 NA NA TRBJ2-3 TRBV7-9 TGTGCCAGCAGCTTAAGGGGGACTACCACCCACACAGATACGCAGTATTTT CASSLRGTTTHTDTQYF
17 TRBD1 NA TRBJ2-3 TRBV4-1 TGCGCCAGCAGCCAAGAACCCGACAGGGGAACGGCAGATACGCAGTATTTT CASSQEPDRGTADTQYF
19 TRBD2 NA TRBJ2-2 TRBV2 TGTGCCAGCAGCGTTTTTTCCCAGGTAGCGGGGGGGTCCACCGGGGAGCTGTTTTTT CASSVFSQVAGGSTGELFF
17 TRBD2 NA TRBJ2-7 TRBV20-1 TGCAGTGCTAGTAAGTGGGAGATAGCGGGGCGCCTCTACGAGCAGTACTTC CSASKWEIAGRLYEQYF
11 NA NA TRBJ2-4 TRBV6-5 TGTGCCAGCAGTAACGGTACCGCACAGTACTTC CASSNGTAQYF
12 NA NA TRBJ2-3 TRBV5-5 TGTGCCAGCAGCCCCTCGGCAGATACGCAGTATTTT CASSPSADTQYF
13 NA NA TRBJ1-4 TRBV2 TGTGCCAGCAGTGGAGGGGCGGGAGAAAAACTGTTTTTT CASSGGAGEKLFF
15 NA once TRBJ2-2 TRBV13 TGTGCCAGCAGCTTAGGTCAGGTGAACACCGGGGAGCTGTTTTTT CASSLGQVNTGELFF
16 TRBD1 NA TRBJ2-3 TRBV3-1/TRBV3-2 TGTGCCAGCAGCCGTCCGGGACAGATAGACACAGATACGCAGTATTTT CASSRPGQIDTDTQYF
14 NA NA TRBJ1-1 TRBV7-3 TGTGCCAGCAGCCCGACCGGGGGAGGAACTGAAGCTTTCTTT CASSPTGGGTEAFF
17 TRBD1 NA TRBJ2-2 TRBV24-1 TGTGCCACCAGTGATCGGACAGGGGTGTTAATGTCCGGGGAGCTGTTTTTT CATSDRTGVLMSGELFF
14 NA NA TRBJ2-7 TRBV5-1 TGCGCCAGCAGCTTAGGGGGGGATAGGTACGAGCAGTACTTC CASSLGGDRYEQYF
16 NA NA TRBJ2-7 TRBV5-5 TGTGCCAGCAGCACACAGACAGCGATCCCGAGCTACGAGCAGTACTTC CASSTQTAIPSYEQYF
17 NA NA TRBJ2-1 TRBV28 TGTGCCAGCAGTCCTCCCGTAACAGGGAATAGGGGCAATGAGCAGTTCTTC CASSPPVTGNRGNEQFF
15 TRBD1 few TRBJ2-7 TRBV7-9 TGTGCCAGCAGCTTAGCGCAGACAGGGGCCCCTGAGCAGTACTTC CASSLAQTGAPEQYF
16 TRBD2 NA TRBJ2-7 TRBV5-4 TGTGCCAGCAGACATTGGGCTAGCGGGAGGGCCCACGAGCAGTACTTC CASRHWASGRAHEQYF
15 TRBD2 NA TRBJ2-5 TRBV19 TGTGCCAGTAGTACTCGTAGTAGCGGGCAAGAGACCCAGTACTTC CASSTRSSGQETQYF
13 NA NA TRBJ2-7 TRBV24-1 TGTGCCACCAGTGATTCGACAGTGTACGAGCAGTACTTC CATSDSTVYEQYF
14 NA NA TRBJ2-3 TRBV3-1/TRBV3-2 TGTGCCAGCAGCCAAGACCCCTACACAGATACGCAGTATTTT CASSQDPYTDTQYF
13 NA NA TRBJ1-2 TRBV7-9 TGTGCCAGCAGCTTGGTACCTGACTGGCGCTACACCTTC CASSLVPDWRYTF
15 NA NA TRBJ2-7 TRBV5-6 TGTGCCAGCAGCTTGTATGCGGACAATCCCTACGAGCAGTACTTC CASSLYADNPYEQYF
14 NA NA TRBJ2-7 TRBV11-2 TGTGCCAGCAGCACTGGACTACCCTCCTACGAGCAGTACTTC CASSTGLPSYEQYF
16 NA NA TRBJ1-3 TRBV27 TGTGCCAGCAGTTTTACAGGCGGATACTCTGGAAACACCATATATTTT CASSFTGGYSGNTIYF
19 TRBD2 NA TRBJ2-5 TRBV7-2 TGTGCCAGCAGCTTACGGTTCGGACTAGCGGGAGTCATACAAGAGACCCAGTACTTC CASSLRFGLAGVIQETQYF
15 NA NA TRBJ2-3 TRBV5-1 TGCGCCAGCAGCCTCGGGACACGAAGCACAGATACGCAGTATTTT CASSLGTRSTDTQYF
15 NA NA TRBJ2-3 TRBV3-1/TRBV3-2 TGTGCCAGCAGTCACACGGGACTTCGCACAGATACGCAGTATTTT CASSHTGLRTDTQYF
15 TRBD2 few TRBJ2-3 TRBV4-3 TGCGCCAGCAGCCGGGGACTAGCGGGATCGGGGACGCAGTATTTT CASSRGLAGSGTQYF
17 NA NA TRBJ2-6 TRBV6-2/TRBV6-3 TGTGCCAGCAGTGCTCGTCGAACTACTTCTGGGGCCAACGTCCTGACTTTC CASSARRTTSGANVLTF
14 NA once TRBJ1-1 TRBV11-2 TGTGCCAGCAGCTTAGGTGTCAAGAACACTGAAGCTTTCTTT CASSLGVKNTEAFF
15 TRBD1 NA TRBJ1-1 TRBV29-1 TGCAGCGTCAATTTAGGACAGGGAAAGGGCACTGAAGCTTTCTTT CSVNLGQGKGTEAFF